This entry lists 24 T cell receptor beta chains sequenced from one sample in a study of early T cells in non-severe SARS-CoV-2 infection. TCRdb independently ran MiXCR on the 5' RACE reads; one entry per CDR3 protein. The table has around 70,000 distinct CDR3 sequences, 15% to 19% seen once. Sequencing was carried out using whole blood. Receptors were obtained from an adult who was a healthcare worker with PCR-confirmed SARS-CoV-2 infection or an uninfected control (not recorded which).

This clonotype has more than one count but fewer than ten. The chain combines TRBV9 with TRBJ2-7, with TRBD1 matching over 10 bases. The CDR3 contains 15 residues. Trimming at V came to 3 bases and at J to 2 bases, leaving 5 bases not matched to a gene. Germline assignment: CDR1 SGDLS and CDR2 YYNGEE. The CDR3 spells CASSDGQGGTYEQYF. DNA for the CDR3: TGTGCCAGCAGCGATGGACAGGGGGGGACCTACGAGCAGTACTTC.

The sample holds many counts of this clonotype. This rearrangement joins TRBV2 to TRBJ1-3; 9 bases map to TRBD1. Unmatched junction bases numbered 7, after V lost 6 bases and J lost 4 bases. Germline V CDR1 and CDR2: SNHLY, FYNNEI. CDR3 length: 15 residues. In nucleotides, the CDR3 is TGTGCCAGCAGCCCACAGGGGGCAGCCGGAAACACCATATATTTT. Protein: CASSPQGAAGNTIYF.

This chain's CDR3 is CASSLDGTVSGGLFF. The CDR3 coding sequence is TGTGCCAGCAGCTTAGACGGGACAGTGTCCGGAGGGCTGTTTTTT. The chain joins TRBV7-9 to TRBJ1-4, with 7 bases identical to TRBD1. The germline V gene has CDR1 SEHNR and CDR2 FQNEAQ (reference sequence). The V gene end was trimmed by 1 base and the J gene end by 14 bases; junction bases not matched to a gene: 13. The CDR3 is 15 residues long.

V is TRBV3-1 and J is TRBJ2-2; 13 bases fit TRBD2. The length of the CDR3 is 17 residues. After removal of 7 bases from V and 2 bases from J, the junction contained 7 bases not matched to a gene. CDR1 LGHDT and CDR2 YNNKEL come from the germline V gene (reference sequence). The CDR3 sequence: CASTRTSGGPNTGELFF. DNA of the CDR3: TGTGCCAGCACCCGGACTAGCGGGGGACCTAACACCGGGGAGCTGTTTTTT.

This clonotype has at least ten counts. This chain links TRBV28 with TRBJ2-5; either TRBD1 or TRBD2 may fit D (5 bases each). The germline V gene encodes CDR1 MDHEN and CDR2 SYDVKM. The V end lost 1 base, the J end lost 4 bases, and 13 bases lay between the germline ends. The CDR3 length is 15 residues. This CDR3 is CASSLLGPTAETQYF. The CDR3 region has the DNA TGTGCCAGCAGTTTATTGGGACCGACCGCAGAGACCCAGTACTTC.

This clonotype was counted between two and nine times. CDR3 bases: TGTGCCAACAGCCCAGGGTTTGACTATGGCTACACCTTC. It translates to CANSPGFDYGYTF. The V and J genes are TRBV28 and TRBJ1-2; perhaps TRBD1 as D (5 bases). The CDR3 extends over 13 amino acids. V was cut by 10 bases and J by 3 bases, with 15 bases left in between. Germline loops: CDR1 MDHEN, CDR2 SYDVKM.

The V and J genes are TRBV29-1 and TRBJ1-3, with a tentative D call TRBD1 (5 bases). The CDR3 covers 13 residues. The V end lost 3 bases, the J end lost 2 bases, and 8 bases lay between the germline ends. CDR1 is SQVTM, CDR2 ANQGSEA, per germline. CDR3 DNA sequence: TGCAGCGTTGAGACAGAGCCTGGAAACACCATATATTTT. As protein: CSVETEPGNTIYF.

This chain links TRBV7-3 with TRBJ2-3, with a tentative D call TRBD2 (6 bases). The length of the CDR3 is 15 residues. V lost 3 bases and J lost 2, with 12 bases in between. The germline CDR1 and CDR2 sequences are SGHTA and FQGTGA. DNA for the CDR3: TGTGCCAGCAGCTTCGGGACTTCTTCCACAGATACGCAGTATTTT. Translated, it gives CASSFGTSSTDTQYF.

The V gene is TRBV14, the J gene TRBJ1-1; D is uncertain. V dropped 3 bases and J dropped 0 bases, with 11 bases sitting between them. The germline gives CDR1 SGHDN, CDR2 FVKESK. The CDR3 spans 15 residues. CDR3 region: CASSHRTGLNTEAFF. CDR3 sequence (DNA): TGTGCCAGCAGCCACAGGACCGGATTGAACACTGAAGCTTTCTTT.

This clonotype was detected only a few times. This rearrangement joins TRBV7-2 to TRBJ1-4; TRBD1 is a possible D gene (6 bases). Germline CDR1 is SGHTA and CDR2 is FQGNSA. This CDR3 spans 18 amino acids. The ends were cut back, 0 bases at V and 5 bases at J, with 19 bases in the middle. CDR3 sequence: CASSLALRGHGENEKLFF. The CDR3 DNA reads as TGTGCCAGCAGCTTAGCGCTCAGGGGCCACGGAGAAAATGAAAAACTGTTTTTT.

The chain joins TRBV6-2 or TRBV6-3 to TRBJ1-6, with D hard to call. CDR3 length: 14 residues. Germline CDR1 and CDR2: MNHEY and SVGEGT. V was trimmed by 0 bases and J by 7 bases, leaving 7 bases between them. The CDR3 loop is CASSYSNPNSPLHF. The CDR3, as DNA: TGTGCCAGCAGTTACTCGAATCCGAATTCACCCCTCCACTTT.

The table lists this clonotype with many counts. The chain employs TRBV19 and TRBJ2-3; D ambiguous. Trimming stripped 6 bases from V and 6 bases from J, with 7 bases between. The CDR3 totals 11 residues. The germline V gene encodes CDR1 LNHDA and CDR2 SQIVND (reference sequence). CDR3 sequence: CASRSGDTQYF. CDR3 sequence (DNA): TGTGCCAGTAGGTCCGGCGATACGCAGTATTTT.

This clonotype showed up just a few times. The chain recombines TRBV30 with TRBJ2-2; unclear D gene. Germline CDR1 and CDR2: GTSNPN and SVGIG (reference sequence). The CDR3 consists of 12 residues. The CDR3 reads CAERHLTGELFF. Here the CDR3 DNA reads TGTGCTGAGAGGCACCTCACCGGGGAGCTGTTTTTT.

The table lists this clonotype with many counts. This CDR3 is CSARTGTNEKLFF. CDR3 bases: TGCAGCGCCAGGACAGGAACTAATGAAAAACTGTTTTTT. The rearrangement uses TRBV29-1 and TRBJ1-4; 7 positions match TRBD1. V trimming: 7 bases; J trimming: 1 base; junction bases outside the gene matches: 3. There are 13 residues in the CDR3. CDR1 is SQVTM and CDR2 is ANQGSEA in the germline V gene.

The chain couples TRBV7-2 to TRBJ1-1; D not certain. Trimming removed 1 base from V and 5 bases from J, with 14 bases in between. The germline gives CDR1 SGHTA, CDR2 FQGNSA. The length of the CDR3 is 15 residues. The CDR3 DNA reads as TGTGCCAGCAGCTTAGAGGTCAGCCGAGGGACTGAAGCTTTCTTT. Translation: CASSLEVSRGTEAFF.

This clonotype was counted a few times. The CDR3 reads CASHRQAHQPQHF. The CDR3 DNA reads TGTGCCAGCCACCGACAGGCCCATCAGCCCCAGCATTTT. The rearrangement uses TRBV12-3 or TRBV12-4 and TRBJ1-5; perhaps TRBD1 as D (6 bases). V lost 8 bases to trimming and J lost 5 bases, with 13 bases between them. The CDR3 totals 13 residues.

The chain recombines TRBV6-6 with TRBJ2-6; D is possibly TRBD2 (5 bases). Germline loops: CDR1 MNHNY, CDR2 SVGAGI (reference sequence). The V and J ends lost 5 bases and 0 bases respectively, with 11 bases between them. This CDR3 has 16 residues. The CDR3 reads CASSPRRDSGANVLTF. The CDR3 region has the DNA TGTGCCAGCAGTCCCCGCCGGGACTCTGGGGCCAACGTCCTGACTTTC.

This clonotype was recorded only once. V usage is TRBV27 and J usage is TRBJ2-5, with a weak D call TRBD1 (6 bases). Germline V CDR1 and CDR2: MNHEY, SMNVEV (reference sequence). CDR3 length: 14 residues. With 3 bases removed from V and 7 bases from J, the gap between germline ends came to 15 bases. The CDR3 region is CASSFATGMGTQYF. The DNA for the CDR3 is TGTGCCAGCAGTTTCGCCACAGGGATGGGGACCCAGTACTTC.

There are a few counts of this clonotype. This chain links TRBV3-1 with TRBJ2-3; D is undetermined. This CDR3 contains 12 residues. Trimming shortened V by 3 bases and J by 2 bases, and 3 bases separated the two germline ends. Germline V lookup: CDR1 LGHDT, CDR2 YNNKEL (reference sequence). The CDR3 protein is CASSQHTDTQYF. The CDR3 DNA sequence: TGTGCCAGCAGCCAGCACACAGATACGCAGTATTTT.

The V and J genes are TRBV4-3 and TRBJ2-5, with a weak D call TRBD1 (5 bases). V shed 2 bases and J shed 0 bases, with 7 bases lying between them. Per germline, CDR1 LGHNA and CDR2 YSLEER. This CDR3 region has 14 residues. CDR3 bases: TGCGCCAGCAGCCAAAACAGGTACCAAGAGACCCAGTACTTC. Encoded protein: CASSQNRYQETQYF.

V usage is TRBV29-1 and J usage is TRBJ2-7; 11 nucleotides agree with TRBD1. The CDR3 runs 14 residues. CDR1 SQVTM and CDR2 ANQGSEA come from the germline V gene. V was pared by 5 bases and J by 6 bases, with 9 bases of the junction left unmatched. CDR3 in amino acids: CSVRTGTGGTEQYF. In DNA, the CDR3 is TGCAGCGTTCGAACCGGGACAGGGGGTACCGAGCAGTACTTC.

This rearrangement joins TRBV7-9 to TRBJ2-2; 9 nucleotides align to TRBD1. The V gene end was trimmed by 5 bases and the J gene end by 3 bases; junction bases not matched to a gene: 4. Germline V CDR1 and CDR2: SEHNR, FQNEAQ (reference sequence). The CDR3 runs 15 residues. CDR3 loop: CASSLRDRDTGELFF. The CDR3 DNA reads as TGTGCCAGCAGCCTCCGGGACAGGGACACCGGGGAGCTGTTTTTT. Complete variable domain (other parts from reference TRBV7-9 and TRBJ2-2): DTGVSQNPRHKITKRGQNVTFRCDPISEHNRLYWYRQTLGQGPEFLTYFQNEAQLEKSRLLSDRFSAERPKGSFSTLEIQRTEQGDSAMYLCASSLRDRDTGELFFGEGSRLTVL.

This rearrangement joins TRBV20-1 to TRBJ2-7, with D unresolved. Germline V gives CDR1 DFQATT, CDR2 SNEGSKA (reference sequence). The CDR3 totals 13 residues. V lost 4 bases and J 4 bases, leaving 14 bases between the germline ends. CDR3 sequence reads: CSAMPLSAYEQYF. As DNA, the CDR3 is TGCAGTGCTATGCCTTTGAGCGCTTACGAGCAGTACTTC.

The genes are TRBV3-1 and TRBJ1-1; unclear D gene. V lost 3 bases to trimming and J lost 1 base, with 9 bases between them. The CDR3 contains 14 residues. The germline V gene has CDR1 LGHDT and CDR2 YNNKEL (reference sequence). CDR3 in amino acids: CASSQVLPNTEAFF. The CDR3 nucleotides are TGTGCCAGCAGCCAGGTGTTGCCGAACACTGAAGCTTTCTTT.